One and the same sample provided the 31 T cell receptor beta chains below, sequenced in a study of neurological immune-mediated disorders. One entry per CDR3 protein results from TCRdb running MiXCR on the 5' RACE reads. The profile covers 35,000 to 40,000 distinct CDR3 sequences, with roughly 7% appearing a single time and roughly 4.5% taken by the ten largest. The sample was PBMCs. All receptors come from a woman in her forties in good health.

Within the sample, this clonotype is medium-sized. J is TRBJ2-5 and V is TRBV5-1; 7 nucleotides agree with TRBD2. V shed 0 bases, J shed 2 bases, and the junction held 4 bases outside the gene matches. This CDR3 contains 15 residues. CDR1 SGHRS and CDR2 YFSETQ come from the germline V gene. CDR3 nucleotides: TGCGCCAGCAGCTTGGGTTCGGGACTACAAGAGACCCAGTACTTC. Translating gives CASSLGSGLQETQYF.

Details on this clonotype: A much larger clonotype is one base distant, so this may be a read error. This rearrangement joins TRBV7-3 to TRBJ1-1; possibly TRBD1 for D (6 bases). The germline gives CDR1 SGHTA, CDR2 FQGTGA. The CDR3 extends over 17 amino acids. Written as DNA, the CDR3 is TGTGCCAGCAGCTTAAATCCAGGTTCAATGGGGGGCACTGAAACTTTCTTT. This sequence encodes CASSLNPGSMGGTETFF.

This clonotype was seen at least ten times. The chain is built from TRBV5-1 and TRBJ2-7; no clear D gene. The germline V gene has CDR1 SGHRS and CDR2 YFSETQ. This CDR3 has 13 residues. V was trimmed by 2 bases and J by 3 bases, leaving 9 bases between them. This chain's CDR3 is CASSLEQNYEQYF. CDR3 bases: TGCGCCAGCAGCTTAGAGCAGAACTACGAGCAGTACTTC.

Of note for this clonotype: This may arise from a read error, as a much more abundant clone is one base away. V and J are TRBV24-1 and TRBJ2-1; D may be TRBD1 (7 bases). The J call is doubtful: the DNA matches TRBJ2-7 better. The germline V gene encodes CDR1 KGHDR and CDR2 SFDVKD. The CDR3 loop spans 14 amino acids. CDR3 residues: CASGGSGSYNEQYF. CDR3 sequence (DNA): TGTGCCTCAGGGGGGAGCGGGTCCTACAATGAGCAGTACTTC.

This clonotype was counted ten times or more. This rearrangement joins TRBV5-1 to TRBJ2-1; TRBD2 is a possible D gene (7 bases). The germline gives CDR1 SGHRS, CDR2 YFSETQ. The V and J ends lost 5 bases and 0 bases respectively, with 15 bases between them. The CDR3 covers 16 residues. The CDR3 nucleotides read TGCGCCAGCAGGGGGGGGCGGGAACGCTCCTACAATGAGCAGTTCTTC. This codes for CASRGGRERSYNEQFF.

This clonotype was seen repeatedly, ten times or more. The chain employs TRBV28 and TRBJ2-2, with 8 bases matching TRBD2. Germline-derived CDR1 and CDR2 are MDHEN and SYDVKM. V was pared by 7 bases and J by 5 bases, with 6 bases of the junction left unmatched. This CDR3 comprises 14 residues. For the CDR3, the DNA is TGTGCCAGCACCTGGGGCGGGAGGACCGGGGAGCTGTTTTTT. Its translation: CASTWGGRTGELFF.

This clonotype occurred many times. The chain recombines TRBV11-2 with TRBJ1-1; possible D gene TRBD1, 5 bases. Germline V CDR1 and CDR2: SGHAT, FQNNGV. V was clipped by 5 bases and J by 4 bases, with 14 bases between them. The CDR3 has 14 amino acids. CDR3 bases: TGTGCCAGCAGCCTGACAGTAGTCCTCACTGAAGCTTTCTTT. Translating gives CASSLTVVLTEAFF.

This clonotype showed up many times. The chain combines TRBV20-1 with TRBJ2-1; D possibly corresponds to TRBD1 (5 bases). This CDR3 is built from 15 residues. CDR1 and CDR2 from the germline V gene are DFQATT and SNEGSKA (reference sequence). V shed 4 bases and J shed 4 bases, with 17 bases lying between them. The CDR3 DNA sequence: TGCAGTGCTACCCCTCTGCAGGGCCGATACAATGAGCAGTTCTTC. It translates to CSATPLQGRYNEQFF.

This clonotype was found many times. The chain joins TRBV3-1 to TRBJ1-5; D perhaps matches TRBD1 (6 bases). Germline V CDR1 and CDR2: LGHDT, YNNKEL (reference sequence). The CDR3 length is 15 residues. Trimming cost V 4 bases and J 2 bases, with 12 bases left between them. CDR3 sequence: CASSPTGAGNQPQHF. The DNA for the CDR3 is TGTGCCAGCAGCCCGACGGGGGCTGGCAATCAGCCCCAGCATTTT.

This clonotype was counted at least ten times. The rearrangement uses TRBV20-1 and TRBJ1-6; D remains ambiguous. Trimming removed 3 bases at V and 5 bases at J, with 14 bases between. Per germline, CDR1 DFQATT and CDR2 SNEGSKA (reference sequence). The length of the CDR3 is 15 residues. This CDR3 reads CSARWSVSNNSPLHF. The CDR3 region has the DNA TGCAGTGCTAGGTGGTCAGTGTCTAATAATTCACCCCTCCACTTT.

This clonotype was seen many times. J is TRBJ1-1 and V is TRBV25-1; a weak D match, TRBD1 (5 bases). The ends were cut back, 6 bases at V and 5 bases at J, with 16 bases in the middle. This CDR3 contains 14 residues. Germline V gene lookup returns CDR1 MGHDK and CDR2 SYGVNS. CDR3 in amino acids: CASRRGPSGTEAFF. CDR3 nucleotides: TGTGCCAGCAGGAGGGGACCCTCAGGGACTGAAGCTTTCTTT.

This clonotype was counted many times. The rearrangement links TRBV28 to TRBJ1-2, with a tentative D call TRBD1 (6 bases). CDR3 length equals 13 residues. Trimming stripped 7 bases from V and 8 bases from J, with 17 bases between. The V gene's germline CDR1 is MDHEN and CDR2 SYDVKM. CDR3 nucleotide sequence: TGTGCCAGCAATACTCAGGGGCTACAGGGCTACACCTTC. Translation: CASNTQGLQGYTF.

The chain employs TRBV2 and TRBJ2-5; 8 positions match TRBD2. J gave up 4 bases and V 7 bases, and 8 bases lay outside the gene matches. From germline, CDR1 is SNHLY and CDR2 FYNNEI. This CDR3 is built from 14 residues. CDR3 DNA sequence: TGTGCCAGCACGCAAACGAGCGGGAGAGAGACCCAGTACTTC. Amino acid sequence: CASTQTSGRETQYF.

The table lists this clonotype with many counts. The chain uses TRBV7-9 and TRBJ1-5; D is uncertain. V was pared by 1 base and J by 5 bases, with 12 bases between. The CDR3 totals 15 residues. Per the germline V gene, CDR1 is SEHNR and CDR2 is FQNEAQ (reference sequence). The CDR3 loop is CASSLGTELYQPQHF. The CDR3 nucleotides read TGTGCCAGCAGCTTAGGGACCGAGCTCTATCAGCCCCAGCATTTT. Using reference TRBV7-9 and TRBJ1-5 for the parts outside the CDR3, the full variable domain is DTGVSQNPRHKITKRGQNVTFRCDPISEHNRLYWYRQTLGQGPEFLTYFQNEAQLEKSRLLSDRFSAERPKGSFSTLEIQRTEQGDSAMYLCASSLGTELYQPQHFGDGTRLSIL.

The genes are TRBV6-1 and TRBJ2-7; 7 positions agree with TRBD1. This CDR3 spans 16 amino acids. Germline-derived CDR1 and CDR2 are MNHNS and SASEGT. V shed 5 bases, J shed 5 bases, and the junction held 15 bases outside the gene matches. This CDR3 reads CASSTRTGRRTHEQYF. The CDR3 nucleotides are TGTGCCAGCAGTACTCGGACAGGCCGTAGGACCCACGAGCAGTACTTC.

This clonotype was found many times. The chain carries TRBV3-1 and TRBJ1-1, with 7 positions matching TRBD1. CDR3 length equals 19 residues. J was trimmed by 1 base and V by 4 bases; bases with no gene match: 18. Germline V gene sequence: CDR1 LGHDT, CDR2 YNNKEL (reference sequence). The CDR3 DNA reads TGTGCCAGCAGCCGAGAACCGGGACAGCTCCCTTCGAGGAACACTGAAGCTTTCTTT. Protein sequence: CASSREPGQLPSRNTEAFF. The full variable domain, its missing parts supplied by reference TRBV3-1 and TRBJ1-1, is DTAVSQTPKYLVTQMGNDKSIKCEQNLGHDTMYWYKQDSKKFLKIMFSYNNKELIINETVPNRFSPKSPDKAHLNLHINSLELGDSAVYFCASSREPGQLPSRNTEAFFGQGTRLTVV.

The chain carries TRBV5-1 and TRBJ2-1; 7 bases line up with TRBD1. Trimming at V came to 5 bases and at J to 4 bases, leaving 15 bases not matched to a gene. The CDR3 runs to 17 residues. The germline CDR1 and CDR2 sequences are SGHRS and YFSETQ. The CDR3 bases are TGCGCCAGCAGTTTGACCGGCCAGACAGGGCGTTACAATGAGCAGTTCTTC. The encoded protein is CASSLTGQTGRYNEQFF.

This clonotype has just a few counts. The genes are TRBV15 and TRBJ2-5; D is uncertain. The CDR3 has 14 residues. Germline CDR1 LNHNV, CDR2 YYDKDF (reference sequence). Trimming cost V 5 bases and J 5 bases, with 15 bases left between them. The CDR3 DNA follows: TGTGCCACCAGCGACCGAGACACGGAGGAGACCCAGTACTTC. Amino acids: CATSDRDTEETQYF.

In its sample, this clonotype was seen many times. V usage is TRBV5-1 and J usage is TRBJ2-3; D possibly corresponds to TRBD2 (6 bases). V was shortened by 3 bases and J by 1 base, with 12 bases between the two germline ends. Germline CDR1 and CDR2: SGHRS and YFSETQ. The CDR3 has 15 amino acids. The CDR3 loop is CASSWGPSGTDTQYF. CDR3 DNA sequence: TGCGCCAGCAGCTGGGGACCTAGCGGCACAGATACGCAGTATTTT.

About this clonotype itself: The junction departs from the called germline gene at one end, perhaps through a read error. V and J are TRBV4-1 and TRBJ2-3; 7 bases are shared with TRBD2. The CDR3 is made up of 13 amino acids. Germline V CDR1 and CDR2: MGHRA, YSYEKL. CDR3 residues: CASSPTSRDTQYF. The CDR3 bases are TGCGCCAGCAGCCCGACTAGCAGAGATACGCAATATTTT.

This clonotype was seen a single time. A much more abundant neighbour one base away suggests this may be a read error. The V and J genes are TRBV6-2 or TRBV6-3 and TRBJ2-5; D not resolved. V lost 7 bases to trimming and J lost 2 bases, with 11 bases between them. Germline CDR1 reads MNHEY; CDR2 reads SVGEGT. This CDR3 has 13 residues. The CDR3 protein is CASTNWAQETQYF. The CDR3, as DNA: TGTGCCAGCACCAACTGGGCACAAGAGACCCAGTACTTC.

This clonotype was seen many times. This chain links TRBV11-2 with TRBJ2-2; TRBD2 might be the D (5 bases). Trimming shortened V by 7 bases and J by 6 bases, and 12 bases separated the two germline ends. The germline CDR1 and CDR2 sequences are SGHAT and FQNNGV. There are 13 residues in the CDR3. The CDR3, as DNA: TGTGCCAGCACTAAAACCGGGGCCGGGGAGCTGTTTTTT. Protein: CASTKTGAGELFF. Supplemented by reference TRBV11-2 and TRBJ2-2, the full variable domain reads EAGVAQSPRYKIIEKRQSVAFWCNPISGHATLYWYQQILGQGPKLLIQFQNNGVVDDSQLPKDRFSAERLKGVDSTLKIQPAKLEDSAVYLCASTKTGAGELFFGEGSRLTVL.

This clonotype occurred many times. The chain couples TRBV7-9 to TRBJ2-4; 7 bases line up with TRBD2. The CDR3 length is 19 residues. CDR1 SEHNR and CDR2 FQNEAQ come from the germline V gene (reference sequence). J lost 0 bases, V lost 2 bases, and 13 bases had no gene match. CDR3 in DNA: TGTGCCAGCAGCTTATTATCCAGGGAGGGGAGTTTAGCCAAAAACATTCAGTACTTC. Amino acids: CASSLLSREGSLAKNIQYF.

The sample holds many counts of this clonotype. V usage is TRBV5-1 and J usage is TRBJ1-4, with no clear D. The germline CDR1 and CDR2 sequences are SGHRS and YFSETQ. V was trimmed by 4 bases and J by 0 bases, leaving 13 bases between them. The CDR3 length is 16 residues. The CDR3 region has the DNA TGCGCCAGCAGCCCGGGAGTTCCGCCAACTAATGAAAAACTGTTTTTT. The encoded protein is CASSPGVPPTNEKLFF.

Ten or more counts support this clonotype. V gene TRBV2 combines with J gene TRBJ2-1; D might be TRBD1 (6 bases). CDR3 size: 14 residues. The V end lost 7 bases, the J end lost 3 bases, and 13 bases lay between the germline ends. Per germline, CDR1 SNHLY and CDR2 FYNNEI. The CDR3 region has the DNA TGTGCCAGCATCAAGACAGGACTCTACAATGAGCAGTTCTTC. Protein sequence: CASIKTGLYNEQFF.

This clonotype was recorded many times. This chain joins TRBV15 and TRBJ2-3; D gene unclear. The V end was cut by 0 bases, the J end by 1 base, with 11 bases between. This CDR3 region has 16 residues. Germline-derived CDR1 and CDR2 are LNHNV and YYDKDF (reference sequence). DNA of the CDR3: TGTGCCACCAGCAGAGAGTTGAGCGTCGGCACAGATACGCAGTATTTT. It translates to CATSRELSVGTDTQYF.

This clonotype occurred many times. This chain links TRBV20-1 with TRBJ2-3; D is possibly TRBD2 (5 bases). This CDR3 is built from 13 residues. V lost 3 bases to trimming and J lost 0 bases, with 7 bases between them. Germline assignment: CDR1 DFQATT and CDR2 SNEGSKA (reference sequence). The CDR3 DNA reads TGCAGTGCTAGGGGAGCCAGCACAGATACGCAGTATTTT. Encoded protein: CSARGASTDTQYF.

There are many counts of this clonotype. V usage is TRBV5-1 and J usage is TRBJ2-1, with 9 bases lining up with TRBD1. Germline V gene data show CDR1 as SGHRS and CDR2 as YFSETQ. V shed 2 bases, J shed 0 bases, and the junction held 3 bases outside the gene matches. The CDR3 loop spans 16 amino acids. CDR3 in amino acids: CASSLGQGSSYNEQFF. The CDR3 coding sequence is TGCGCCAGCAGCTTAGGACAGGGGAGCTCCTACAATGAGCAGTTCTTC.

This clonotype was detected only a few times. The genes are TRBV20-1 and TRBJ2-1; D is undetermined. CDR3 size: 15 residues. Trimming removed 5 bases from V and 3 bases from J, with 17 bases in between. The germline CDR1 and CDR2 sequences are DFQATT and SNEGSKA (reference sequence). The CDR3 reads CSAPLMGSGYNEQFF. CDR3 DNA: TGCAGTGCTCCCCTGATGGGGTCTGGCTACAATGAGCAGTTCTTC.

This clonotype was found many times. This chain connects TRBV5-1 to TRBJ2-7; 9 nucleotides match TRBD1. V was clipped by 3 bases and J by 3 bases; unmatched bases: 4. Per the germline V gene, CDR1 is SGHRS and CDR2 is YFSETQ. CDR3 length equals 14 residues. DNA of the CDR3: TGCGCCAGCAGCTGGGCGGACAGGGGCTACGAGCAGTACTTC. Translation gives CASSWADRGYEQYF.

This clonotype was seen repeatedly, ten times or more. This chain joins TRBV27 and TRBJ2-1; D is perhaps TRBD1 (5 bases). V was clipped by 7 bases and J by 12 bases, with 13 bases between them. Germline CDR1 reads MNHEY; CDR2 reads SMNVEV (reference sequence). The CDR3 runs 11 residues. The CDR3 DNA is TGTGCCAGCATGGTGGGTCAGGGGCAGTTCTTC. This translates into CASMVGQGQFF.